Sequencing of this T cell receptor beta chain was carried out in a study of blood T cells in healthy people across ages. Peripheral blood samples of 7.5 to 10 milliliters were drawn from each donor. Remarks on this clonotype: Antigen specificity is unknown.

Alongside a J-beta primer mix, a sample-barcoded 5' primer served in a second PCR lasting roughly 7 to 11 cycles. Each single sample gave us at least 2.5 million CDR3-containing paired-end reads. TCRdb reprocessed the 5' RACE reads with MiXCR, giving one entry per CDR3 protein. Among 800,000 or so distinct CDR3 sequences listed, 25% were seen once. Regarding the study as a whole: There was a strong correlation between TCR beta diversity and naive T cell percentage.

These data were also reused for a study on T cells of mothers and their children. This second report adds: Each mother gave over 9.5 million TCR beta CDR3 reads; each child, a few million.

The sequence was obtained from a boy aged 5-17 years in good health. Sequenced: blood.

For the CDR3, the DNA is TGCAGCGTCACGGGCAGCTCTCCTTCGGAGCAGTACTTC. It yields the protein CSVTGSSPSEQYF. The chain recombines TRBV29-1 with TRBJ2-1, with D unclear. The better agreement between TRBJ2-7 and the DNA end casts doubt on the J call. The CDR3 length is 13 residues. From germline, CDR1 is SQVTM and CDR2 ANQGSEA.